Below, 21 T cell receptor beta chains from the same sample are listed, as sequenced in a study of shared clonotypes between healthy human individuals. Profiled with immunoSEQ multiplex PCR; TCRdb holds only in-frame clones, not every one. The table shows 300,000 or so clones, with 74% occurring only once. Material for sequencing was memory CD4+ T cells sorted from blood. Subset meaning: CD45RA-negative fraction. The receptors here all came from a man younger than 45 in good health.

The chain is built from TRBV5-4 and TRBJ2-3, with a tentative D call TRBD2 (5 bases). The ends were cut back, 0 bases at V and 4 bases at J, with 12 bases in the middle. The CDR3 totals 15 residues. In germline, CDR1 is SGHNT, CDR2 YYREEE (reference sequence). CDR3 region: CASSLELGLADTQYF. DNA of the CDR3: TGTGCCAGCAGCTTGGAACTAGGTCTTGCAGATACGCAGTATTTT.

This clone was seen a single time. This sequence joins TRBV5-1 and TRBJ2-1, with 9 bases aligning to TRBD2. The germline gives CDR1 SGHRS, CDR2 YFSETQ. There are 14 residues in the CDR3. With V trimmed by 5 bases and J by 7 bases, 7 bases remained unmatched. The CDR3 loop is CASRLSGSGNEQFF. CDR3 sequence (DNA): TGCGCCAGCAGACTTAGCGGGAGTGGGAATGAGCAGTTCTTC.

DNA for the CDR3: TGTGCCAGCAGGAGGGACTCCAATGAGCAGTTCTTC. Translation: CASRRDSNEQFF. V and J are TRBV5-6 and TRBJ2-1; a possible D gene is TRBD2 (6 bases). Germline V CDR1 and CDR2: SGHDT, YYEEEE. The CDR3 contains 12 residues. The ends were cut back, 5 bases at V and 6 bases at J, with 9 bases in the middle.

V usage is TRBV18 and J usage is TRBJ2-5; D gene ambiguous. Germline V gene lookup returns CDR1 KGHSH and CDR2 LQKENI. The length of the CDR3 is 14 residues. Trimming took off 3 bases at V and 0 bases at J, with 8 bases between the two ends. The CDR3 coding sequence is TGTGCCAGCTCACCTGGACCGTACCAAGAGACCCAGTACTTC. Translation gives CASSPGPYQETQYF.

The chain has TRBV2 and TRBJ2-3; perhaps TRBD2 as D (7 bases). The CDR3 runs 14 residues. V dropped 8 bases and J dropped 3 bases, with 15 bases sitting between them. Germline CDR1 and CDR2: SNHLY and FYNNEI. The CDR3 nucleotides are TGTGCCAGCGCGAAGGGGGACTATACAGATACGCAGTATTTT. It codes for CASAKGDYTDTQYF.

This clone was observed a few times. The V gene is TRBV28, the J gene TRBJ2-7, with D perhaps TRBD1 or TRBD2 (5 bases each). The germline V gene encodes CDR1 MDHEN and CDR2 SYDVKM. CDR3 length: 19 residues. The ends were cut back, 7 bases at V and 4 bases at J, with 32 bases in the middle. The CDR3: CASTPLGPVVFTLEYEQYF. The CDR3 coding sequence is TGTGCCAGCACCCCGTTGGGACCGGTCGTGTTTACTTTGGAATACGAGCAGTACTTC.

This chain joins TRBV11-2 and TRBJ2-6; the D is unclear. The germline gives CDR1 SGHAT, CDR2 FQNNGV. V was shortened by 3 bases and J by 5 bases, with 20 bases between the two germline ends. This CDR3 is 18 amino acids long. The CDR3: CASSLRGTSKSRANVLTF. CDR3 DNA: TGTGCCAGCAGCTTGCGTGGAACAAGCAAAAGTCGGGCCAACGTCCTGACTTTC.

J is TRBJ2-1 and V is TRBV11-1; the match to TRBD1 covers 7 bases. Losses at the gene ends were 1 base for V and 2 bases for J; bases not matched to a gene: 8. From germline, CDR1 is SGHAT and CDR2 FQDESV (reference sequence). The CDR3 consists of 17 residues. The CDR3 DNA is TGTGCCAGCAGCTTAGTAAGGGGGCGCAGGGCCTACAATGAGCAGTTCTTC. It encodes CASSLVRGRRAYNEQFF.

The chain is built from TRBV6-1 and TRBJ1-1; possibly TRBD1 for D (5 bases). V lost 4 bases to trimming and J lost 5 bases, with 17 bases between them. CDR3 size: 15 residues. Per the germline V gene, CDR1 is MNHNS and CDR2 is SASEGT. The DNA of the CDR3 is TGTGCCAGCAGTGCACTATTTCAGGGTAGGACTGAAGCTTTCTTT. Its protein is CASSALFQGRTEAFF.

This rearrangement joins TRBV10-1 to TRBJ2-1; maybe TRBD2 (6 bases). The CDR3 length is 12 residues. Per the germline V gene, CDR1 is WNHNN and CDR2 is SYGVQD (reference sequence). The ends were cut back, 7 bases at V and 7 bases at J, with 11 bases in the middle. The CDR3: CASMAGWNEQFF. CDR3 nucleotides: TGCGCCAGCATGGCGGGGTGGAATGAGCAGTTCTTC.

CDR3 nucleotides: TGTGCCAGCACTATGGTGCGGGAGCGACTTACACCCTTATACGACCTTTACTACGAGCAGTACTTC. It codes for CASTMVRERLTPLYDLYYEQYF. V usage is TRBV27 and J usage is TRBJ2-7; 7 bases are shared with TRBD2. V lost 7 bases to trimming and J lost 3 bases; unmatched junction nucleotides: 33. Germline CDR1 MNHEY, CDR2 SMNVEV (reference sequence). This CDR3 has 22 residues.

V is TRBV6-6 and J is TRBJ2-2, with D hard to call. This CDR3 has 13 residues. From germline, CDR1 is MNHNY and CDR2 SVGAGI (reference sequence). Trimming took off 5 bases at V and 7 bases at J, with 11 bases between the two ends. The CDR3 DNA reads as TGTGCCAGCAGTCAGCTCCATCGCGGGGAGCTGTTTTTT. Its protein is CASSQLHRGELFF.

V gene TRBV7-9 combines with J gene TRBJ2-1; D gene unclear. CDR3 length: 17 residues. Trimming removed 7 bases from V and 1 base from J, with 20 bases in between. CDR1 SEHNR and CDR2 FQNEAQ come from the germline V gene (reference sequence). Here the CDR3 DNA reads TGTGCCAGCACCTCGGGTAACTTTCAGTGGTCCTACAATGAGCAGTTCTTC. Translating gives CASTSGNFQWSYNEQFF. The whole variable domain, remainder taken from reference TRBV7-9 and TRBJ2-1, is DTGVSQNPRHKITKRGQNVTFRCDPISEHNRLYWYRQTLGQGPEFLTYFQNEAQLEKSRLLSDRFSAERPKGSFSTLEIQRTEQGDSAMYLCASTSGNFQWSYNEQFFGPGTRLTVL.

The chain is built from TRBV7-9 and TRBJ2-3; D is ambiguous. There are 14 residues in the CDR3. V lost 4 bases and J lost 1, with 9 bases in between. Germline V gene lookup returns CDR1 SEHNR and CDR2 FQNEAQ (reference sequence). The CDR3 loop reads CASSSRMGTDTQYF. CDR3 in DNA: TGTGCCAGCAGCTCGCGGATGGGCACAGATACGCAGTATTTT.

The chain employs TRBV29-1 and TRBJ2-5; perhaps TRBD2 as D (5 bases). The germline V gene has CDR1 SQVTM and CDR2 ANQGSEA. The CDR3 spans 13 residues. The ends were cut back, 3 bases at V and 1 base at J, with 9 bases in the middle. Here the CDR3 reads CSVDERFQETQYF. CDR3 sequence (DNA): TGCAGCGTTGACGAGCGGTTCCAAGAGACCCAGTACTTC.

V gene TRBV30 combines with J gene TRBJ2-7; 8 bases are shared with TRBD1. This CDR3 is 17 amino acids long. Germline V gene sequence: CDR1 GTSNPN, CDR2 SVGIG (reference sequence). The junction had 13 bases not matched to a gene; V was cut back by 2 bases and J by 1 base. As DNA, the CDR3 is TGTGCCTGGAGTTCATCGCCGGGACAGGTAGTTTCCTACGAGCAGTACTTC. Translating gives CAWSSSPGQVVSYEQYF.

The rearrangement uses TRBV5-1 and TRBJ2-3; 9 positions match TRBD2. V was pared by 4 bases and J by 5 bases, with 8 bases of the junction left unmatched. Germline CDR1 is SGHRS and CDR2 is YFSETQ. This CDR3 contains 15 residues. The DNA for the CDR3 is TGCGCCAGCAGCCGCGGGACTAGCAGGGAAGATACGCAGTATTTT. Its translation: CASSRGTSREDTQYF.

The chain uses TRBV7-9 and TRBJ2-7; 10 bases fit TRBD1. V gave up 6 bases and J gave up 6 bases; unmatched junction bases: 5. The CDR3 is 13 amino acids. Germline CDR1 and CDR2: SEHNR and FQNEAQ (reference sequence). This CDR3 is CASRDRTGGEQYF. The DNA of the CDR3 is TGTGCCAGCAGGGATAGGACAGGGGGCGAGCAGTACTTC.

The chain couples TRBV6-1 to TRBJ2-1, with a tentative D call TRBD2 (5 bases). Trimming stripped 8 bases from V and 1 base from J, with 12 bases between. Germline V lookup: CDR1 MNHNS, CDR2 SASEGT. The CDR3 is made up of 14 amino acids. The CDR3 spells CASAPGISYNEQFF. The CDR3 DNA sequence: TGTGCCAGCGCCCCCGGGATTTCCTACAATGAGCAGTTCTTC.

J is TRBJ2-1 and V is TRBV12-5, with D possibly TRBD1 on 6 matching bases. The CDR3 length is 16 residues. Germline V gene data show CDR1 as LGHNT and CDR2 as FRNRAP. The V end was cut by 4 bases, the J end by 1 base, with 14 bases between. Here the CDR3 reads CASGSTGQESYNEQFF. CDR3 sequence (DNA): TGTGCTAGTGGTTCGACAGGCCAGGAGTCCTACAATGAGCAGTTCTTC.

This clone was picked up one time. This rearrangement joins TRBV5-3 to TRBJ2-1; TRBD2 matches at 9 bases. TRBV5-3 is placed among ORFs of uncertain function. After removal of 3 bases from V and 5 bases from J, the junction contained 12 bases not matched to a gene. The CDR3 spans 17 residues. Written as DNA, the CDR3 is TGTGCCAGAAGCTCCTTTTTAGCGGGAGAACCCGACAATGAGCAGTTCTTC. Amino acids: CARSSFLAGEPDNEQFF.